These T cell receptor beta chains were read from a single sample in a study of blood T cell repertoires in COVID-19. Libraries were prepared by immunoSEQ multiplex PCR; TCRdb keeps only in-frame clonotypes and omits some of them. The sample consists of 130,000 or so clones, almost 85% of them appearing once. Sequenced input: peripheral blood. The origin of the receptors is a human donor in a cohort sampled during active COVID-19. CDR3s include the opening cysteine and the closing phenylalanine or tryptophan. The order of the fields is clone size, V gene, J gene, D gene, CDR3 protein, CDR3 DNA. A D gene is named only where the DNA matches it firmly. Clone size is given for some rows only: seen once, a few or many times, or a class if the clone is expanded.

clone size: NA; V gene: TRBV7-2; J gene: TRBJ1-5; D gene: NA; CDR3 protein: CASSLQGSKPQHF; CDR3 DNA: TGTGCCAGCAGCTTACAGGGGAGTAAGCCCCAGCATTTT
clone size: once; V gene: TRBV5-4; J gene: TRBJ1-4; D gene: NA; CDR3 protein: CASSLGTEGNEKLFF; CDR3 DNA: TGTGCCAGCAGCCTGGGGACGGAGGGAAATGAAAAACTGTTTTTT
clone size: NA; V gene: TRBV12-3/TRBV12-4; J gene: TRBJ1-3; D gene: NA; CDR3 protein: CASSPTHGNTIYF; CDR3 DNA: TGTGCCAGCAGTCCTACGCACGGAAACACCATATATTTT
clone size: NA; V gene: TRBV5-1; J gene: TRBJ1-1; D gene: NA; CDR3 protein: CASSPRLGPSPHTEAFF; CDR3 DNA: TGCGCCAGCAGCCCCAGATTGGGGCCTTCACCGCACACTGAAGCTTTCTTT
clone size: NA; V gene: TRBV15; J gene: TRBJ2-7; D gene: NA; CDR3 protein: CATHRGGAYEQYF; CDR3 DNA: TGTGCCACCCACAGGGGGGGGGCCTACGAGCAGTACTTC
clone size: NA; V gene: TRBV29-1; J gene: TRBJ1-5; D gene: NA; CDR3 protein: CSVDSREYNQPQHF; CDR3 DNA: TGCAGCGTTGATTCCAGGGAATACAATCAGCCCCAGCATTTT
clone size: NA; V gene: TRBV5-4; J gene: TRBJ2-1; D gene: TRBD2; CDR3 protein: CASSGGGLNNEQFF; CDR3 DNA: TGTGCCAGCAGCGGGGGGGGACTTAACAATGAGCAGTTCTTC
clone size: NA; V gene: TRBV5-8; J gene: TRBJ2-1; D gene: TRBD2; CDR3 protein: CASSRGLAENNEQFF; CDR3 DNA: TGTGCCAGCAGCAGGGGACTAGCGGAGAACAATGAGCAGTTCTTC
clone size: NA; V gene: TRBV10-3; J gene: TRBJ2-7; D gene: NA; CDR3 protein: CAIPPRGGDRPYEQYF; CDR3 DNA: TGTGCCATCCCCCCTCGGGGGGGGGACAGACCCTACGAGCAGTACTTC
clone size: few; V gene: TRBV19; J gene: TRBJ1-1; D gene: NA; CDR3 protein: CASSNTGNTEAFF; CDR3 DNA: TGTGCCAGTAGTAATACAGGGAACACTGAAGCTTTCTTT
clone size: NA; V gene: TRBV6-5; J gene: TRBJ1-5; D gene: TRBD1; CDR3 protein: CASSEDREYQPQHF; CDR3 DNA: TGTGCCAGCAGCGAGGACAGGGAATATCAGCCCCAGCATTTT
clone size: NA; V gene: TRBV5-1; J gene: TRBJ1-3; D gene: NA; CDR3 protein: CASSLVQAISGNTIYF; CDR3 DNA: TGCGCCAGCAGCTTGGTGCAGGCGATCTCTGGAAACACCATATATTTT
clone size: NA; V gene: TRBV3-1/TRBV3-2; J gene: TRBJ2-7; D gene: TRBD1; CDR3 protein: CASSRAGTGDEQYF; CDR3 DNA: TGTGCCAGCAGCCGGGCCGGGACAGGGGACGAGCAGTACTTC
clone size: NA; V gene: TRBV5-1; J gene: TRBJ2-7; D gene: TRBD1; CDR3 protein: CASSAGQGYEQYF; CDR3 DNA: TGCGCCAGCAGCGCGGGACAGGGCTACGAGCAGTACTTC
clone size: few; V gene: TRBV2; J gene: TRBJ1-5; D gene: NA; CDR3 protein: CASREGHSNQPQHF; CDR3 DNA: TGTGCCAGCAGAGAAGGACATAGCAATCAGCCCCAGCATTTT
clone size: NA; V gene: TRBV5-1; J gene: TRBJ1-6; D gene: NA; CDR3 protein: CASSAGAGRGSPLHF; CDR3 DNA: TGCGCCAGCAGCGCCGGGGCAGGCCGGGGGTCACCCCTCCACTTT
clone size: NA; V gene: TRBV11-2; J gene: TRBJ1-6; D gene: TRBD1; CDR3 protein: CATDRRDIRSPLHF; CDR3 DNA: TGTGCCACGGACAGGAGAGATATTCGTTCACCCCTCCACTTT
clone size: NA; V gene: TRBV3-1/TRBV3-2; J gene: TRBJ1-2; D gene: NA; CDR3 protein: CASSQGATGYTF; CDR3 DNA: TGTGCCAGCAGCCAGGGGGCCACTGGCTACACCTTC
clone size: NA; V gene: TRBV19; J gene: TRBJ2-3; D gene: NA; CDR3 protein: CASSIGSTDTQYF; CDR3 DNA: TGTGCCAGTAGTATTGGTAGTACAGATACGCAGTATTTT
clone size: few; V gene: TRBV28; J gene: TRBJ1-2; D gene: NA; CDR3 protein: CASSPFTGLGGYTF; CDR3 DNA: TGTGCCAGCAGTCCCTTCACAGGGTTGGGTGGCTACACCTTC
clone size: NA; V gene: TRBV29-1; J gene: TRBJ2-4; D gene: NA; CDR3 protein: CSVAAGPVKNIQYF; CDR3 DNA: TGCAGCGTTGCTGCAGGGCCAGTCAAAAACATTCAGTACTTC
clone size: NA; V gene: TRBV7-9; J gene: TRBJ2-5; D gene: NA; CDR3 protein: CASNTGQWYQETQYF; CDR3 DNA: TGTGCCAGCAACACAGGGCAATGGTACCAAGAGACCCAGTACTTC
clone size: NA; V gene: TRBV5-5; J gene: TRBJ2-1; D gene: NA; CDR3 protein: CASSPRDGSNWYEQFF; CDR3 DNA: TGTGCCAGCAGCCCGCGGGACGGATCAAATTGGTATGAGCAGTTCTTC
clone size: NA; V gene: TRBV5-1; J gene: TRBJ2-7; D gene: NA; CDR3 protein: CASSFGGDEQYF; CDR3 DNA: TGCGCCAGCAGTTTCGGAGGGGACGAGCAGTACTTC
clone size: NA; V gene: TRBV6-6; J gene: TRBJ2-3; D gene: NA; CDR3 protein: CASRRNTQYF; CDR3 DNA: TGTGCCAGCAGGAGAAATACGCAGTATTTT
clone size: NA; V gene: TRBV4-1; J gene: TRBJ2-7; D gene: NA; CDR3 protein: CASSQTFFAGDSYEQYF; CDR3 DNA: TGCGCCAGCAGCCAGACCTTTTTTGCGGGTGATTCCTACGAGCAGTACTTC